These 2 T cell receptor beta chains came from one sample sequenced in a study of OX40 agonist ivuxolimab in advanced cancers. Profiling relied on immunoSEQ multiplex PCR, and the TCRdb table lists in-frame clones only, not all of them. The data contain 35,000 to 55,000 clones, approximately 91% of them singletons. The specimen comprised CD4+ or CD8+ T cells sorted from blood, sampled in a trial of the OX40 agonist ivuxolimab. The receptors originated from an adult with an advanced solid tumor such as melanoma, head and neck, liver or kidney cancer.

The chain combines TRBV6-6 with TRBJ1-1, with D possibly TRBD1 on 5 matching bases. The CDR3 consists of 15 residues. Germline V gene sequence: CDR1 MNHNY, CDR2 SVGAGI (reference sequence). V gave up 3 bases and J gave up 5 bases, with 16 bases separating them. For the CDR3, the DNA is TGTGCCAGCAGTTATCCTTCAGGGCTGGGTACTGAAGCTTTCTTT. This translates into CASSYPSGLGTEAFF.

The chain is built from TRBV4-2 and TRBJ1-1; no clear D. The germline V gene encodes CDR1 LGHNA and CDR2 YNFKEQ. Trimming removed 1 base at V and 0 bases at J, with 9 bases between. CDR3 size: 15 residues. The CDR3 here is CASSQAGTLNTEAFF. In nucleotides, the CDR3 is TGTGCCAGCAGCCAAGCCGGAACACTGAACACTGAAGCTTTCTTT.